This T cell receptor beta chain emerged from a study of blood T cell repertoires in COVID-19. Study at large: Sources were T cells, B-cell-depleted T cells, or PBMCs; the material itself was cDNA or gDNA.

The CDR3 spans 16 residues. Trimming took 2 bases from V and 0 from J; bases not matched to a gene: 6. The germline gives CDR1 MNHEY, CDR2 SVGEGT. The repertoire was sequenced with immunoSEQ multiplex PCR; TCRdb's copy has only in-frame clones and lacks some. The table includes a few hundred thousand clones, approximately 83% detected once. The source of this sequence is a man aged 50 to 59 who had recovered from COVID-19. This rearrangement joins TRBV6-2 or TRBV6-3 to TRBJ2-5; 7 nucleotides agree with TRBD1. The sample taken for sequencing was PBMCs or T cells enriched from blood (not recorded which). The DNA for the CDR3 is TGTGCCAGCAGTTACAACTTTGGGACAGACCAAGAGACCCAGTACTTC. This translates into CASSYNFGTDQETQYF.